There are a few counts of the clone carrying this T cell receptor beta chain. The antigen remains undetermined. This PCR relied on a set of 60 Vbeta primers and 13 Jbeta primers. As originally analysed: The authors later counted 65 million to 80 million unique TCR beta chains, some 12 million of them shared. The table came from immunoSEQ multiplex PCR; TCRdb's copy has only in-frame clones and leaves some out. That table gives V, J and clone size, and the DNA gave D and trimming. The sample yields about 130,000 clones, around 8.5% seen once. This specimen belongs to a study of cytomegalovirus exposure and HLA in healthy donors. The trim removed 4 bases at V and 11 bases at J, leaving 5 bases unmatched. Germline CDR1 and CDR2: SNHLY and FYNNEI. CDR3 length equals 12 residues. Study results and limitations: Follow-up analysis found HLA locus-dependent TCR association rates, highest for DRB1 and lowest for HLA-C. In vitro experiments confirmed that a few CMV-associated chains were specific for CMV antigens.

The TCR sequence derives from a man aged 40-50 years in good health and CMV-seronegative. V gene TRBV2 combines with J gene TRBJ1-1; 9 bases match TRBD1. Sequencing input: PBMCs. The CDR3 is CASSAGTGMAFF. The CDR3 nucleotides read TGTGCCAGCAGTGCCGGGACAGGGATGGCTTTCTTT. Variable domain in full (rest from reference TRBV2 and TRBJ1-1): EPEVTQTPSHQVTQMGQEVILRCVPISNHLYFYWYRQILGQKVEFLVSFYNNEISEKSEIFDDQFSVERPDGSNFTLKIRSTKLEDSAMYFCASSAGTGMAFFGQGTRLTVV.